Listed here are 21 T cell receptor beta chains from one sample, sequenced in a study of blood T cell repertoires in COVID-19. The protocol was immunoSEQ multiplex PCR, while the TCRdb copy is restricted to in-frame clones and leaves out a portion. The sample consists of 250,000 or so clones, about 87% of them appearing once. The specimen was PBMCs or T cells enriched from blood (not recorded which). The origin of the receptors is a woman in her thirties with acute COVID-19.

This chain joins TRBV7-9 and TRBJ2-5, with a possible D match to TRBD2 (6 bases). Trimming took 3 bases from V and 0 from J, leaving 11 bases between them. The CDR3 is made up of 15 amino acids. CDR1 and CDR2 from the germline V gene are SEHNR and FQNEAQ (reference sequence). CDR3 loop: CASSLLREDQETQYF. CDR3 DNA sequence: TGTGCCAGCAGCTTGTTGAGGGAGGACCAAGAGACCCAGTACTTC.

This clone is a singleton in its sample. The genes are TRBV9 and TRBJ2-3; D may be TRBD1 (5 bases). This CDR3 is 15 amino acids long. Trimming removed 3 bases at V and 2 bases at J, with 13 bases between. Per the germline V gene, CDR1 is SGDLS and CDR2 is YYNGEE. CDR3 sequence reads: CASSALTEYTDTQYF. CDR3 coding DNA: TGTGCCAGCAGCGCACTGACAGAATACACAGATACGCAGTATTTT.

This chain links TRBV11-2 with TRBJ2-5, with D possibly matching TRBD1 (6 bases). The germline V gene encodes CDR1 SGHAT and CDR2 FQNNGV. The CDR3 loop spans 13 amino acids. V lost 6 bases, J lost 0 bases, and 8 bases lay in between. In DNA form, the CDR3 reads TGTGCCAGCAGAGGGGACAACCAAGAGACCCAGTACTTC. It codes for CASRGDNQETQYF.

The J gene is TRBJ1-3, the V gene TRBV28, with a weak D call TRBD1 (6 bases). The CDR3 runs 12 residues. Looked up from germline, CDR1 is MDHEN and CDR2 is SYDVKM. Trimming shortened V by 9 bases and J by 7 bases, and 13 bases separated the two germline ends. CDR3 protein: CASTGYLNTIYF. The CDR3 DNA sequence: TGTGCCAGTACAGGGTATCTTAACACCATATATTTT.

This clone was seen once. The rearrangement joins TRBV2 to TRBJ1-6; the match to TRBD1 covers 8 bases. This CDR3 has 13 amino acids. The junction had 9 bases not matched to a gene; V was cut back by 10 bases and J by 10 bases. The germline CDR1 and CDR2 sequences are SNHLY and FYNNEI. For the CDR3, the DNA is TGTGCCACGGCAGGGGGCCTTCGATCACCCCTCCACTTT. Protein product: CATAGGLRSPLHF.

The rearrangement uses TRBV30 and TRBJ1-2; 9 positions match TRBD1. Germline V gene sequence: CDR1 GTSNPN, CDR2 SVGIG (reference sequence). The CDR3 contains 13 residues. The junction had 3 bases not matched to a gene; V was cut back by 0 bases and J by 7 bases. This CDR3 reads CAWSVWGQGGYTF. The DNA of the CDR3 is TGTGCCTGGAGTGTATGGGGACAGGGTGGCTACACCTTC. The variable domain in full, with the rest retrieved from reference TRBV30 and TRBJ1-2, is SQTIHQWPATLVQPVGSPLSLECTVEGTSNPNLYWYRQAAGRGLQLLFYSVGIGQISSEVPQNLSASRPQDRQFILSSKKLLLSDSGFYLCAWSVWGQGGYTFGSGTRLTVV.

The V call is TRBV25-1, the J call TRBJ2-3, with TRBD2 identical over 11 bases. Trimming cost V 4 bases and J 6 bases; bases outside gene matches: 9. CDR1 and CDR2 (germline): MGHDK, SYGVNS. This CDR3 is built from 16 residues. CDR3 DNA sequence: TGTGCCAGCAGTGGGGGACTAGCGGACCTTCTGGATACGCAGTATTTT. Translation gives CASSGGLADLLDTQYF.

The chain carries TRBV27 and TRBJ1-1; a possible D gene is TRBD1 (5 bases). The germline V gene has CDR1 MNHEY and CDR2 SMNVEV (reference sequence). V was pared by 6 bases and J by 1 base, with 9 bases between. This CDR3 comprises 13 residues. In DNA, the CDR3 is TGTGCCAGCAGGGGACTGGGGAACACTGAAGCTTTCTTT. Residues: CASRGLGNTEAFF.

The J gene is TRBJ2-6, the V gene TRBV13, with D unclear. V lost 1 base, J lost 0 bases, and 4 bases lay in between. Per the germline V gene, CDR1 is PRHDT and CDR2 is FYEKMQ (reference sequence). The CDR3 spans 15 residues. The DNA for the CDR3 is TGTGCCAGCAGCTTAGCGAGCTCTGGGGCCAACGTCCTGACTTTC. Residues: CASSLASSGANVLTF. Variable domain in full (rest from reference TRBV13 and TRBJ2-6): AAGVIQSPRHLIKEKRETATLKCYPIPRHDTVYWYQQGPGQDPQFLISFYEKMQSDKGSIPDRFSAQQFSDYHSELNMSSLELGDSALYFCASSLASSGANVLTFGAGSRLTVL.

The CDR3 spells CASSEGLGRGFNEQFF. The CDR3, as DNA: TGTGCCAGCAGTGAAGGTCTGGGCAGGGGCTTCAATGAGCAGTTCTTC. The rearrangement joins TRBV2 to TRBJ2-1; D possibly corresponds to TRBD1 (6 bases). The CDR3 loop spans 16 amino acids. V lost 1 base to trimming and J lost 6 bases, with 16 bases between them. Germline assignment: CDR1 SNHLY and CDR2 FYNNEI.

This clone was counted only a few times. The gene calls are TRBV5-1 and TRBJ1-1; D is uncertain. The germline V gene encodes CDR1 SGHRS and CDR2 YFSETQ. CDR3 length equals 15 residues. V was pared by 1 base and J by 0 bases, with 10 bases between. CDR3 sequence (DNA): TGCGCCAGCAGCTTGTTATCGGGGATGAACACTGAAGCTTTCTTT. It is translated as CASSLLSGMNTEAFF.

The DNA for the CDR3 is TGTGCCACCAGTGCCCCAGGACTAGCGGGAGGGTCTGGGGGTGAGCAGTTCTTC. This sequence encodes CATSAPGLAGGSGGEQFF. The chain joins TRBV24-1 to TRBJ2-1; 15 nucleotides line up with TRBD2. CDR3 length equals 18 residues. Looked up from germline, CDR1 is KGHDR and CDR2 is SFDVKD. With V trimmed by 5 bases and J by 9 bases, 13 bases remained unmatched.

V usage is TRBV5-4 and J usage is TRBJ2-1, with 9 bases aligning to TRBD2. V was pared by 4 bases and J by 5 bases, with 7 bases of the junction left unmatched. The CDR3 loop spans 15 amino acids. Germline V gene sequence: CDR1 SGHNT, CDR2 YYREEE (reference sequence). In DNA form, the CDR3 reads TGTGCCAGCAGCCTTGTGGGACTAGCAGACAATGAGCAGTTCTTC. This encodes CASSLVGLADNEQFF. The whole variable domain, filled in from reference TRBV5-4 and TRBJ2-1, reads ETGVTQSPTHLIKTRGQQVTLRCSSQSGHNTVSWYQQALGQGPQFIFQYYREEENGRGNFPPRFSGLQFPNYSSELNVNALELDDSALYLCASSLVGLADNEQFFGPGTRLTVL.

The V call is TRBV27, the J call TRBJ2-1; the match to TRBD2 covers 10 bases. The CDR3 consists of 16 residues. J gave up 0 bases and V 8 bases, and 7 bases lay outside the gene matches. CDR1 is MNHEY and CDR2 is SMNVEV in the germline V gene (reference sequence). The CDR3 reads CASSEREGSSYNEQFF. In nucleotides, the CDR3 is TGTGCCAGCTCGGAGCGGGAGGGGAGCTCCTACAATGAGCAGTTCTTC.

The V call is TRBV7-2, the J call TRBJ2-5, with 11 positions matching TRBD1. The CDR3 has 15 amino acids. CDR1 and CDR2 (germline): SGHTA, FQGNSA. V lost 5 bases, J lost 5 bases, and 7 bases stayed unmatched. CDR3 nucleotide sequence: TGTGCCAGCAGCGTCGGGACAGGGGGACGGGAGACCCAGTACTTC. This encodes CASSVGTGGRETQYF.

Only a few counts were recorded for this clone. This rearrangement joins TRBV15 to TRBJ2-7, with a possible D match to TRBD2 (5 bases). With 0 bases removed from V and 3 bases from J, the gap between germline ends came to 9 bases. This CDR3 contains 14 residues. Germline V CDR1 and CDR2: LNHNV, YYDKDF (reference sequence). This chain's CDR3 is CATSRDQGSYEQYF. Here the CDR3 DNA reads TGTGCCACCAGCAGAGATCAAGGGAGCTACGAGCAGTACTTC.

The chain is built from TRBV5-8 and TRBJ2-2; D is unclear. This CDR3 region has 13 residues. Trimming removed 2 bases from V and 6 bases from J, with 8 bases in between. Germline V gene lookup returns CDR1 SGHTS and CDR2 YDEGEE. The CDR3, as DNA: TGTGCCAGCAGCTTTTCCGCGGCCGGGGAGCTGTTTTTT. This codes for CASSFSAAGELFF.

In DNA, the CDR3 is TGTGCCAGCAGTGCAGGAAGCGAGCAGTACTTC. It codes for CASSAGSEQYF. The chain couples TRBV12-3 or TRBV12-4 to TRBJ2-7; no clear D gene. Deletions cut 5 bases from V and 6 bases from J, with 8 bases between. The length of the CDR3 is 11 residues.

V usage is TRBV7-9 and J usage is TRBJ2-7; 10 bases fit TRBD2. Germline V gives CDR1 SEHNR, CDR2 FQNEAQ (reference sequence). The trim removed 3 bases at V and 0 bases at J, leaving 5 bases unmatched. This CDR3 spans 16 amino acids. CDR3 protein: CASSFWTSGSSYEQYF. The DNA of the CDR3 is TGTGCCAGCAGCTTCTGGACTAGCGGTAGCTCCTACGAGCAGTACTTC.

This clone was seen only once. The genes are TRBV10-1 and TRBJ1-5; 8 nucleotides line up with TRBD1. The CDR3 runs to 14 residues. The germline CDR1 and CDR2 sequences are WNHNN and SYGVQD (reference sequence). Trimming removed 5 bases from V and 2 bases from J; junction bases left unmatched: 2. The CDR3 DNA follows: TGCGCCAGCAGTTCAGGGGGCGGCAATCAGCCCCAGCATTTT. Translating gives CASSSGGGNQPQHF.

The chain carries TRBV7-3 and TRBJ1-2, with unresolved D. CDR3 size: 13 residues. V lost 0 bases to trimming and J lost 4 bases, with 6 bases between them. In germline, CDR1 is SGHTA, CDR2 FQGTGA. In nucleotides, the CDR3 is TGTGCCAGCAGCTTAACCGAGGGCTATGGCTACACCTTC. This encodes CASSLTEGYGYTF.